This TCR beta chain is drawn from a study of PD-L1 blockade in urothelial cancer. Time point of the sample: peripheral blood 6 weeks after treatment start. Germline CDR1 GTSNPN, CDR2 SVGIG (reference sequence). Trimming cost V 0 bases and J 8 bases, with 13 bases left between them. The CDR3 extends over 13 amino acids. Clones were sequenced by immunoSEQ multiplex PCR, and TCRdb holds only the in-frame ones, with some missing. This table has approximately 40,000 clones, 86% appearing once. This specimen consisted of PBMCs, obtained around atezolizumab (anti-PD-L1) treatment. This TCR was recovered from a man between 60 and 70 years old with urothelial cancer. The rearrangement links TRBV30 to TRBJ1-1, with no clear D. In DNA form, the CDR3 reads TGTGCCTGGAGTGTACCAAGTGGCAGGGAAGCTTTCTTT. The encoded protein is CAWSVPSGREAFF.